The source of this T cell receptor (beta chain) is a study of metastatic and nonmetastatic thyroid tumors (dated by TCRdb to about 2020). Describing the broader study: Repertoires were compared across peripheral blood and tumor or nodule tissue samples from malignant and benign thyroid patients. The investigation overall reported the following: In both blood and tumor samples, malignant tumors were reported to have significantly higher TCR beta diversity than benign nodules.

Reading from cysteine to phenylalanine, the CDR3 counts 14 amino acids. Of all the DNA, just the CDR3 is kept, 42 bases in frame from base 1. Trimming at the junction amounts to 5 bases on V and 0 bases on J, and the germline ends lie 10 bases apart. The CDR1 and CDR2 encoded by the germline V gene are MNHNS and SASEGT. None of the patients had been given any treatment before thyroid surgery. Using T-cell receptor beta sequencing, the researchers looked back retrospectively at clinical samples from patients, gathered between about 2012 and 2019. Libraries were constructed by PCR. TCRdb records Illumina HiSeq 4000 as the sequencer. The TCR beta-chain CDR3 region of each patient was profiled by high-throughput sequencing. On the authors' methods: Drawing on CDR3 differences between clinicopathological groups, the researchers built a classifier meant to tell apart patients with distant-metastatic papillary thyroid cancer. The Shannon index was used to measure repertoire diversity, and the Morisita-Horn index was used to measure how similar tumor and blood repertoires were. Through fastp at Q25 and MiXCR, TCRdb rebuilt clones from the public reads, retaining in-frame beta chains. TCRdb assigned the V and J calls; the authors' analysis was not used. For this sample the table gives under 20,000 clones, of which about a third were detected only once. 9% to 10% of the sample is held by the ten biggest clonotypes.

In its sample, this clone was seen a few times. Its antigen has not been determined. No per-base quality is available; no much larger clone lies one base away. The receptor was derived from a male donor with papillary thyroid cancer or a benign thyroid nodule (not recorded which). Some clones in this sample may be carry-over from other donors' samples. This chain is built from TRBV6-1 and TRBJ1-2; 5 matching bases give a weak D call of TRBD1. Input material: tumor tissue. The nucleotide sequence is given as TGTGCCAGCAGTACAGGTCCTGCTAACTATGGCTACACCTTC. The resulting protein is CASSTGPANYGYTF.